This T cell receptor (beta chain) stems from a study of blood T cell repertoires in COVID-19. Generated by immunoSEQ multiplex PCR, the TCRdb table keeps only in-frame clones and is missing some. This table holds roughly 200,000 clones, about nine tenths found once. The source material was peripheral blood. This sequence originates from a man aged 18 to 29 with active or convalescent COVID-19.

CDR3 DNA: TGTGCCAGCAGCCGTTCGTCCGGCTCCTACGAGCAGTACTTC. It encodes CASSRSSGSYEQYF. The chain employs TRBV27 and TRBJ2-7; D is unclear. Germline V gives CDR1 MNHEY, CDR2 SMNVEV (reference sequence). This CDR3 has 14 amino acids. The V and J ends lost 6 bases and 0 bases respectively, with 12 bases between them.